These 27 T cell receptor beta chains were sequenced from one sample in a study of regulatory T cells in long-lasting Graves disease. Construction of TCR beta libraries relied on iRepertoire HTBI primers and on Arm-PCR targeting CDR3 regions. Each CDR3 protein is one row after TCRdb ran MiXCR on the multiplex PCR reads. Counted here are around 400,000 distinct CDR3 sequences, approximately 10% occurring once; the ten biggest clones make up approximately 19%. Time point defined: newly diagnosed GD, antithyroid drugs for less than 3 months. The TCR library was prepared using RNA isolated from PBMCs. The data also belong to a second study, concerning T cells in Graves' hyperthyroidism and ophthalmopathy.

The specimen comprised peripheral blood mononuclear cells (PBMCs), sampled at new diagnosis, from a patient treated with antithyroid drugs. The receptors here all came from a woman under 30 with Graves disease.

This clonotype was recorded many times. The rearrangement joins TRBV6-5 to TRBJ1-1, with D tentatively TRBD1 (5 bases). V was pared by 2 bases and J by 0 bases, with 10 bases between. CDR1 and CDR2 (germline): MNHEY, SVGAGI. The CDR3 consists of 15 residues. CDR3 region: CASSYAGRLNTEAFF. CDR3 in DNA: TGTGCCAGCAGTTACGCGGGACGGCTGAACACTGAAGCTTTCTTT.

This clonotype was seen a handful of times. The CDR3 region has the DNA TGCAGTGCTAGGGAACAGGGTACCTCTGGGGCCAACGTCCTGACTTTC. As protein: CSAREQGTSGANVLTF. This rearrangement joins TRBV20-1 to TRBJ2-6; D perhaps matches TRBD1 (6 bases). The length of the CDR3 is 16 residues. V was pared by 3 bases and J by 0 bases, with 12 bases between. Germline V lookup: CDR1 DFQATT, CDR2 SNEGSKA (reference sequence).

This clonotype was detected a few times. J is TRBJ1-1 and V is TRBV7-2, with 8 bases matching TRBD1. Looked up from germline, CDR1 is SGHTA and CDR2 is FQGNSA. This CDR3 spans 17 amino acids. The V and J ends lost 5 bases and 1 base, in that order; junction bases with no gene match: 12. Here the CDR3 DNA reads TGTGCCAGCAGCCCCCTGGGGACAGGTCACCCGAACACTGAAGCTTTCTTT. Encoded protein: CASSPLGTGHPNTEAFF.

This clonotype was seen only a few times. This sequence joins TRBV7-8 and TRBJ2-7; D possibly corresponds to TRBD2 (6 bases). V was cut by 5 bases and J by 3 bases, with 11 bases left in between. The CDR3 length is 13 residues. Germline loops: CDR1 SGHVS, CDR2 FQNEAQ. The CDR3 DNA reads TGTGCCAGCAGCCCCGGGGGTCGCTACGAGCAGTACTTC. It is translated as CASSPGGRYEQYF. Supplemented by reference TRBV7-8 and TRBJ2-7, the full variable domain reads GAGVSQSPRYKVAKRGQDVALRCDPISGHVSLFWYQQALGQGPEFLTYFQNEAQLDKSGLPSDRFFAERPEGSVSTLKIQRTQQEDSAVYLCASSPGGRYEQYFGPGTRLTVT.

This clonotype was counted many times. V gene TRBV6-2 or TRBV6-3 combines with J gene TRBJ2-1; TRBD2 matches 12 bases. This CDR3 spans 16 amino acids. Germline assignment: CDR1 MNHEY and CDR2 SVGEGT. V shed 6 bases, J shed 4 bases, and the junction held 7 bases outside the gene matches. This chain's CDR3 is CASSELGLAGYNEQFF. The CDR3 DNA sequence: TGTGCCAGCAGCGAACTCGGACTAGCGGGGTACAATGAGCAGTTCTTC.

This clonotype was counted ten times or more. The chain recombines TRBV24-1 with TRBJ1-2; D remains ambiguous. Trimming stripped 5 bases from V and 4 bases from J, with 10 bases between. Per the germline V gene, CDR1 is KGHDR and CDR2 is SFDVKD. The CDR3 loop spans 13 amino acids. This CDR3 is CATSVRGFYGYTF. Written as DNA, the CDR3 is TGTGCCACCAGTGTCAGAGGTTTCTATGGCTACACCTTC.

This clonotype was counted at least ten times. The chain employs TRBV2 and TRBJ1-6, with D hard to call. V lost 7 bases and J lost 7, with 17 bases in between. From germline, CDR1 is SNHLY and CDR2 FYNNEI. The CDR3 extends over 15 amino acids. Here the CDR3 reads CASNQEGGINSPLHF. The CDR3 bases are TGTGCCAGCAACCAAGAGGGAGGAATCAATTCACCCCTCCACTTT.

Concerning this clonotype: One base away lies a much larger clone, so this may be a sequencing read error. The chain is built from TRBV27 and TRBJ1-1; no definite D call. The CDR3 runs to 16 residues. CDR1 and CDR2 from the germline V gene are MNHEY and SMNVEV (reference sequence). The DNA of the CDR3 is TGTGCCAGCAGTTTTCTCCCCGTAGGAATGAACACTGAAGCTTCCTTT. It specifies CASSFLPVGMNTEASF.

The rearrangement uses TRBV27 and TRBJ1-1; tentative D call: TRBD1 (5 bases). Germline V CDR1 and CDR2: MNHEY, SMNVEV (reference sequence). The CDR3 length is 15 residues. Deletions cut 1 base from V and 4 bases from J, with 13 bases between. The CDR3 DNA sequence: TGTGCCAGCAGTTTATGGATGGGGCCCGGCACTGAAGCTTTCTTT. The encoded protein is CASSLWMGPGTEAFF.

This chain links TRBV28 with TRBJ1-1; TRBD1 is a possible D gene (6 bases). V shed 1 base and J shed 6 bases, with 12 bases lying between them. This CDR3 comprises 14 residues. Germline V gene sequence: CDR1 MDHEN, CDR2 SYDVKM. CDR3 in amino acids: CASSLSRGRSEAFF. In DNA, the CDR3 is TGTGCCAGCAGTTTATCCCGGGGGCGGTCTGAAGCTTTCTTT.

In this sample, this clonotype turned up many times. The gene calls are TRBV28 and TRBJ2-7; TRBD1 matches 7 bases. This CDR3 has 15 amino acids. The germline V gene has CDR1 MDHEN and CDR2 SYDVKM. With V trimmed by 6 bases and J by 0 bases, 8 bases remained unmatched. CDR3 in DNA: TGTGCCAGCAGGTACCAGACAGGGCCCTCCTACGAGCAGTACTTC. Its protein is CASRYQTGPSYEQYF.

This clonotype was seen only a few times. J is TRBJ2-5 and V is TRBV10-3; D is ambiguous. Trimming left V 0 bases short and J 4 bases short, with 3 bases between. The CDR3 length is 12 residues. The V gene's germline CDR1 is ENHRY and CDR2 SYGVKD. CDR3 DNA sequence: TGTGCCATCAGTGAGTCGACAGAGACCCAGTACTTC. Its translation is CAISESTETQYF.

This sequence joins TRBV7-9 and TRBJ2-2; D remains ambiguous. Trimming removed 3 bases at V and 1 base at J, with 18 bases between. There are 18 residues in the CDR3. The germline gives CDR1 SEHNR, CDR2 FQNEAQ (reference sequence). The CDR3 nucleotides are TGTGCCAGCAGCTTGAGAGAATATAGGGATATGAACACCGGGGAGCTGTTTTTT. Translation: CASSLREYRDMNTGELFF.

This clonotype showed up many times. This chain links TRBV11-1 with TRBJ1-6; D perhaps matches TRBD1 (6 bases). The germline V and J ends were trimmed by 5 bases and 10 bases, with 12 bases remaining between them. CDR3 length: 13 residues. Germline V lookup: CDR1 SGHAT, CDR2 FQDESV (reference sequence). CDR3 coding DNA: TGTGCCAGCAGCCGAAACGGGGGCTCACCCCTCCACTTT. Protein product: CASSRNGGSPLHF.

Turning to this clonotype: One junction end disagrees with the germline gene, perhaps due to a read error. V is TRBV6-1 and J is TRBJ2-4, with 8 bases aligning to TRBD1. Germline-derived CDR1 and CDR2 are MNHNS and SASEGT. This CDR3 spans 14 amino acids. CDR3 nucleotide sequence: TGTGCCAGCAGAACCCTGGGGACAGGCGATCGGAGTCCCTTC. This codes for CASRTLGTGDRSPF.

This clonotype occurred many times. This chain connects TRBV11-3 to TRBJ2-1; 7 bases are a match to TRBD1. This CDR3 has 13 amino acids. Unmatched junction bases numbered 7, after V lost 5 bases and J lost 9 bases. Germline CDR1 is SGHNT and CDR2 is YENEEA. DNA of the CDR3: TGTGCCAGCAGCGCCTACAGGGGAACTGAGCAGTTCTTC. The encoded protein is CASSAYRGTEQFF.

This clonotype occurred many times. V usage is TRBV3-1 and J usage is TRBJ2-3; TRBD1 or TRBD2 may be the D gene (5 bases each). V was cut by 1 base and J by 5 bases, with 10 bases left in between. Germline CDR1 LGHDT, CDR2 YNNKEL (reference sequence). This CDR3 has 14 amino acids. CDR3 loop: CASSQVGDGDTQYF. The CDR3 DNA reads as TGTGCCAGCAGCCAAGTAGGGGACGGAGATACGCAGTATTTT.

This clonotype has more than one count but fewer than ten. V and J are TRBV10-3 and TRBJ1-2; maybe TRBD1 (5 bases). Germline CDR1 is ENHRY and CDR2 is SYGVKD. The ends were cut back, 11 bases at V and 2 bases at J, with 12 bases in the middle. There are 12 residues in the CDR3. The CDR3 region is CAAASGNYGYTF. The CDR3 nucleotides read TGTGCCGCGGCCTCAGGGAACTATGGCTACACCTTC.

In its sample, this clonotype was seen many times. V and J are TRBV6-1 and TRBJ2-7; D tentatively reads TRBD1 or TRBD2 (6 bases each). CDR3 length: 11 residues. V lost 7 bases to trimming and J lost 7 bases, with 11 bases between them. Per the germline V gene, CDR1 is MNHNS and CDR2 is SASEGT. The CDR3 DNA is TGTGCCAGCACTGAGGGGGGAGAGCAGTACTTC. It is translated as CASTEGGEQYF.

This clonotype was seen ten or more times. The chain has TRBV30 and TRBJ2-7, with D perhaps assigned TRBD1 or TRBD2 (5 bases each). The germline V gene has CDR1 GTSNPN and CDR2 SVGIG (reference sequence). Between the trimmed V and J ends, which lost 0 bases and 2 bases, there was a span of 11 bases. The CDR3 length is 14 residues. CDR3 protein: CAWSVWGTTYEQYF. In DNA form, the CDR3 reads TGTGCCTGGAGTGTCTGGGGGACCACCTACGAGCAGTACTTC.

This clonotype was seen ten or more times. V is TRBV7-9 and J is TRBJ1-2; 7 bases map to TRBD1. The CDR3 is 15 amino acids. The trim removed 4 bases at V and 5 bases at J, leaving 10 bases unmatched. Germline V gene sequence: CDR1 SEHNR, CDR2 FQNEAQ (reference sequence). The CDR3 protein is CASSSGTAPGYGYTF. The CDR3 region has the DNA TGTGCCAGCAGCTCAGGGACAGCACCTGGTTATGGCTACACCTTC.

This clonotype occurred many times. This chain uses TRBV20-1 with TRBJ2-7; D perhaps matches TRBD2 (6 bases). From germline, CDR1 is DFQATT and CDR2 SNEGSKA (reference sequence). The CDR3 contains 14 residues. Trimming cost V 3 bases and J 1 base, with 13 bases left between them. The DNA of the CDR3 is TGCAGTGCTAGGGTCTGGGGGGAATCCTACGAGCAGTACTTC. Translation gives CSARVWGESYEQYF.

Concerning this clonotype itself: This may stem from a read error, because a much larger clone lies one nucleotide away. This sequence joins TRBV7-9 and TRBJ2-7; D not certain. V dropped 4 bases and J dropped 0 bases, with 7 bases sitting between them. CDR1 and CDR2 (germline): SEHNR, FQNEAQ (reference sequence). This CDR3 spans 13 amino acids. The CDR3 here is CASSWWDSYEQYF. The CDR3 DNA is TGTGCCAGCAGCTGGTGGGACTCCTACGAGCAGTACTTC.

There are many counts of this clonotype. The chain uses TRBV5-1 and TRBJ1-1; 8 bases are shared with TRBD1. V was clipped by 0 bases and J by 10 bases; unmatched bases: 2. This CDR3 has 12 residues. Germline CDR1 SGHRS, CDR2 YFSETQ. The CDR3 protein is CASSLDRGRAFF. The CDR3 DNA is TGCGCCAGCAGCTTGGACAGGGGGAGAGCTTTCTTT.

This clonotype came up many times. The V and J genes are TRBV18 and TRBJ2-7; no clear D. The CDR3 has 13 amino acids. Germline assignment: CDR1 KGHSH and CDR2 LQKENI. V gave up 2 bases and J gave up 3 bases, with 8 bases separating them. The CDR3 nucleotides read TGTGCCAGCTCACCATGGCCGAGCTACGAGCAGTACGTC. Encoded protein: CASSPWPSYEQYV.

This clonotype was seen at least ten times. This rearrangement joins TRBV5-1 to TRBJ1-1, with D possibly matching TRBD1 (5 bases). The CDR3 consists of 13 residues. V lost 0 bases to trimming and J lost 4 bases, with 7 bases between them. The V gene's germline CDR1 is SGHRS and CDR2 YFSETQ. The CDR3 is CASSLVGATEAFF. The CDR3 DNA is TGCGCCAGCAGCTTGGTAGGGGCCACTGAAGCTTTCTTT.

This clonotype was detected ten times or more. The V gene is TRBV12-3 or TRBV12-4, the J gene TRBJ2-7, with a tentative D call TRBD1 (5 bases). V was trimmed by 11 bases and J by 2 bases, leaving 13 bases between them. The CDR3 totals 12 residues. CDR3 DNA: TGTGCCGGTAGGGCAGGGCCCTACGAGCAGTACTTC. This encodes CAGRAGPYEQYF.